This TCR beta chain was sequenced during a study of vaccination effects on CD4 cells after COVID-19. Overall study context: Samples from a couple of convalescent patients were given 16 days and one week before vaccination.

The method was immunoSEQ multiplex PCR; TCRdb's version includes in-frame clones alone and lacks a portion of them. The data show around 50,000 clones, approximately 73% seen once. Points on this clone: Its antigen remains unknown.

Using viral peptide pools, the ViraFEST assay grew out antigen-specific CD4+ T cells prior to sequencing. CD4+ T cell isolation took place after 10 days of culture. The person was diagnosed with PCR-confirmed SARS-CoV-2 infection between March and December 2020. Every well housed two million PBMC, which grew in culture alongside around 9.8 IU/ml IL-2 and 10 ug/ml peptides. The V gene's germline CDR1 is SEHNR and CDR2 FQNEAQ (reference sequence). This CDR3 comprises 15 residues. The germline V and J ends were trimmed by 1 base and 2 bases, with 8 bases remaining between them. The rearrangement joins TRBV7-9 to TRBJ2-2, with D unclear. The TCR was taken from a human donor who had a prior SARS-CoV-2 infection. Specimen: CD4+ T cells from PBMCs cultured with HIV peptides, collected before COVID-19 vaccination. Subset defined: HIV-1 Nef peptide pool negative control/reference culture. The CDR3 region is CASSLVHGNTGELFF. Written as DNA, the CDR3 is TGTGCCAGCAGCTTAGTCCATGGAAACACCGGGGAGCTGTTTTTT.